Sequencing of this TCR beta chain was carried out in a study of blood T cells in healthy people across ages. Alongside a J-beta primer mix, a sample-barcoded 5' primer served in a second PCR lasting about 7 to 11 cycles. Every cDNA was tagged by a template-switch adaptor with 12 random nucleotides. MiXCR was run by TCRdb on the 5' RACE reads, yielding one entry per CDR3 protein. The sample contains about 600,000 distinct CDR3 sequences, 40% to 50% of which appear only once. Whole-study results and caveats: Estimated diversity across one million T cells was deemed an underestimate. Changes in expanded clonotypes were possibly confounded, as the CMV status of donors was unknown.

The V segment lost 7 bases and the J segment 2 bases; nucleotides outside the gene matches: 5. The germline V gene encodes CDR1 MNHNY and CDR2 SVGAGI (reference sequence). The CDR3 runs 14 residues. This clonotype was counted ten times or more. The antigen remains undetermined. This clonotype was obtained from a man older than 75 in good health. The sample was blood. This rearrangement joins TRBV6-6 to TRBJ2-3, with 8 bases lining up with TRBD2. The CDR3 nucleotides are TGTGCCAGCAACCGGCGGGGGGACACAGATACGCAGTATTTT. Translation gives CASNRRGDTDTQYF.